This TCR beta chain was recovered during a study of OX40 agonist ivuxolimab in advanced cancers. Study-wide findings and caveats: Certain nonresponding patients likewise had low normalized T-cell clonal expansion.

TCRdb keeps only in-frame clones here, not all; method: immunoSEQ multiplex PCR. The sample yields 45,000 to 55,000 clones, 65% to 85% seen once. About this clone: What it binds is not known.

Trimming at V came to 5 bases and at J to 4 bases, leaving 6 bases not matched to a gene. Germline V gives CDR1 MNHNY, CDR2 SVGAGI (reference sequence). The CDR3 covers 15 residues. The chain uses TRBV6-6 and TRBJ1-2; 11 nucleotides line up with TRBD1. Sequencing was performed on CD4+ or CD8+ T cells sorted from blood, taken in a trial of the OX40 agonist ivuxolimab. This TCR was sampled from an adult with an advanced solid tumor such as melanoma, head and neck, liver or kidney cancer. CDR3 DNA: TGTGCCAGCAGTAGGGGGACAGGGGGTTTCTATGGCTACACCTTC. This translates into CASSRGTGGFYGYTF.